The 14 T cell receptor beta chains below all came from one sample that was sequenced in a study of post-analysis software for immune sequencing data. These receptors are not linked to any known antigen. TCR beta cDNA libraries included unique molecular identifiers. MiXCR, run by TCRdb on the PCR reads, gives a single entry per CDR3 protein. The table shows 350,000 to 500,000 distinct CDR3 sequences, with approximately 42% occurring only once. Study-wide results and caveats: About 5 TRBV segments (TRBV5-6, TRBV5-1 and TRBV20-1 among them) occurred more frequently in patients than in controls.

Sequenced: blood. The origin of the receptors is a girl aged 2 to 9 with multiple sclerosis.

The chain is built from TRBV28 and TRBJ1-5; 7 nucleotides line up with TRBD1. V dropped 2 bases and J dropped 5; count of bases not matched to a gene: 15. The germline V gene encodes CDR1 MDHEN and CDR2 SYDVKM. The CDR3 is 18 residues long. The CDR3 DNA sequence: TGTGCCAGCAGTTTAGACAGGGATACACTTAAAGTTTATCAGCCCCAGCATTTT. Protein: CASSLDRDTLKVYQPQHF.

The rearrangement joins TRBV7-2 to TRBJ1-2; D might be TRBD1 (5 bases). The CDR3 contains 15 residues. The V gene's germline CDR1 is SGHTA and CDR2 FQGNSA. V dropped 3 bases and J dropped 4 bases, with 15 bases sitting between them. The CDR3, as DNA: TGTGCCAGCAGCTTGGCCGGGGCCGAAACCTATGGCTACACCTTC. It is translated as CASSLAGAETYGYTF.

The rearrangement links TRBV28 to TRBJ1-2, with 7 nucleotides matching TRBD1. Germline lookup yields CDR1 MDHEN and CDR2 SYDVKM. This CDR3 comprises 13 residues. Germline trimming cut 3 bases from V and 7 bases from J; bases unmatched to any gene: 5. For the CDR3, the DNA is TGTGCCAGCAGTTTGTCCTACAGGGGTGGCTACACCTTC. It codes for CASSLSYRGGYTF.

As to this clonotype: The missing conserved phenylalanine or tryptophan at the end of this CDR3 makes a read error likely. This chain links TRBV2 with TRBJ2-3, with 8 bases fitting TRBD1. The CDR3 consists of 14 residues. Germline CDR1 and CDR2: SNHLY and FYNNEI. Trimming removed 11 bases from V and 2 bases from J; junction bases left unmatched: 9. CDR3 loop: CAEAGTGFTDTQYL. Written as DNA, the CDR3 is TGTGCCGAAGCCGGGACAGGCTTCACAGATACGCAGTATCTT.

This clonotype has more than one count but fewer than ten. This chain uses TRBV24-1 with TRBJ1-2; 9 bases match TRBD1. The germline gives CDR1 KGHDR, CDR2 SFDVKD. The CDR3 runs to 14 residues. The junction had 6 bases not matched to a gene; V was cut back by 4 bases and J by 7 bases. CDR3 amino acids: CATSDWDRVIGYTF. For the CDR3, the DNA is TGTGCCACCAGTGACTGGGACAGGGTCATTGGCTACACCTTC.

V usage is TRBV28 and J usage is TRBJ1-2; D is perhaps TRBD1 (6 bases). This CDR3 has 16 residues. Germline V lookup: CDR1 MDHEN, CDR2 SYDVKM. Trimming took off 5 bases at V and 5 bases at J, with 21 bases between the two ends. This CDR3 reads CASSPQYPGQSYGYTF. The CDR3 DNA follows: TGTGCCAGCAGTCCGCAATACCCGGGACAATCTTATGGCTACACCTTC.

The chain couples TRBV7-9 to TRBJ2-5, with TRBD1 matching over 10 bases. The CDR3 is 19 residues long. Germline loops: CDR1 SEHNR, CDR2 FQNEAQ (reference sequence). The trim removed 0 bases at V and 5 bases at J, leaving 15 bases unmatched. The CDR3 loop is CASSLALLRDRGIRETQYF. The CDR3 DNA follows: TGTGCCAGCAGCTTAGCGCTCTTGCGGGACAGGGGAATACGGGAGACCCAGTACTTC.

This clonotype was counted between two and nine times. This sequence joins TRBV10-3 and TRBJ2-1; 9 nucleotides align to TRBD2. The CDR3 spans 12 residues. J lost 8 bases, V lost 5 bases, and 1 base had no gene match. Per the germline V gene, CDR1 is ENHRY and CDR2 is SYGVKD. The CDR3 coding sequence is TGTGCCATCAGTATAGCGGGAGATGAGCAGTTCTTC. Its translation: CAISIAGDEQFF.

This clonotype has more than one count but fewer than ten. The chain joins TRBV14 to TRBJ1-5; D perhaps matches TRBD1 (5 bases). V dropped 3 bases and J dropped 10 bases, with 10 bases sitting between them. CDR3 length equals 12 residues. CDR1 and CDR2 (germline): SGHDN, FVKESK. The CDR3 DNA reads TGTGCCAGCAGCCAGGGGGGAGCCCCCCAGCATTTT. Protein product: CASSQGGAPQHF.

This clonotype was seen more than once but under ten times. CDR3 residues: CASSRTVDNEQFF. In DNA, the CDR3 is TGTGCCAGCAGCCGGACAGTCGACAATGAGCAGTTCTTC. V is TRBV7-3 and J is TRBJ2-1; D is perhaps TRBD1 (6 bases). V lost 5 bases, J lost 5 bases, and 10 bases lay in between. The germline gives CDR1 SGHTA, CDR2 FQGTGA. The CDR3 has 13 amino acids.

The rearrangement links TRBV4-1 to TRBJ1-5, with TRBD1 matching 10 bases. Germline V gene lookup returns CDR1 MGHRA and CDR2 YSYEKL. The CDR3 spans 17 residues. V shed 3 bases, J shed 3 bases, and the junction held 8 bases outside the gene matches. CDR3: CASSQLTGGEDNQPQHF. CDR3 bases: TGCGCCAGCAGCCAGTTGACAGGGGGCGAGGACAATCAGCCCCAGCATTTT.

This clonotype was recorded at least ten times. This chain uses TRBV6-5 with TRBJ2-7; a weak D match, TRBD2 (6 bases). The CDR3 totals 15 residues. The V end was cut by 0 bases, the J end by 0 bases, with 9 bases between. Germline-derived CDR1 and CDR2 are MNHEY and SVGAGI. CDR3 region: CASSYSASVSYEQYF. As DNA, the CDR3 is TGTGCCAGCAGTTACTCGGCTAGCGTCTCCTACGAGCAGTACTTC.

This clonotype was observed a handful of times. The chain carries TRBV5-6 and TRBJ1-4; TRBD1 matches 8 bases. Per germline, CDR1 SGHDT and CDR2 YYEEEE. J was trimmed by 5 bases and V by 4 bases; bases with no gene match: 13. The CDR3 is made up of 17 amino acids. CDR3 nucleotides: TGTGCCAGCAGCCCCTGGAGTACAGGGGGTTTAAATGAAAAACTGTTTTTT. Its translation is CASSPWSTGGLNEKLFF. The variable domain in full, completed from reference TRBV5-6 and TRBJ1-4, reads DAGVTQSPTHLIKTRGQQVTLRCSPKSGHDTVSWYQQALGQGPQFIFQYYEEEERQRGNFPDRFSGHQFPNYSSELNVNALLLGDSALYLCASSPWSTGGLNEKLFFGSGTQLSVL.

There are many counts of this clonotype. The chain joins TRBV29-1 to TRBJ2-4; perhaps TRBD1 as D (5 bases). This CDR3 contains 14 residues. Per the germline V gene, CDR1 is SQVTM and CDR2 is ANQGSEA. V was trimmed by 2 bases and J by 4 bases, leaving 12 bases between them. The CDR3 DNA reads TGCAGCGTTGAATCGGCAGGGCCAAAAAACATTCAGTACTTC. Amino acid sequence: CSVESAGPKNIQYF.